This T cell receptor (beta chain) is from a study of T cell changes during pregnancy in multiple sclerosis. This clone was picked up one time. TCRdb keeps only in-frame clones here, not all; method: immunoSEQ multiplex PCR. Found here are about 59,000 clones, about 93% of them singletons; the top ten hold roughly 2.5%. V was cut by 5 bases and J by 13 bases, with 18 bases left in between. The CDR3 length is 14 residues. CDR1 is LNHDA and CDR2 is SQIVND in the germline V gene (reference sequence). The sequence was obtained from a female donor with multiple sclerosis, enrolled in a pregnancy study. Here the sequenced sample was CD8+ T cells from peripheral blood mononuclear cells, taken in the third trimester of pregnancy. This chain connects TRBV19 to TRBJ2-6, with D possibly being TRBD2 (6 bases). The CDR3 region is CASSWGGGVEVLTF. The CDR3 DNA follows: TGTGCCAGTAGTTGGGGCGGCGGGGTCGAGGTCCTGACTTTC. The whole variable domain, filled in from reference TRBV19 and TRBJ2-6, reads DGGITQSPKYLFRKEGQNVTLSCEQNLNHDAMYWYRQDPGQGLRLIYYSQIVNDFQKGDIAEGYSVSREKKESFPLTVTSAQKNPTAFYLCASSWGGGVEVLTFGAGSRLTVL.